This TCR beta chain was observed in a study of T cell responses to AZD1222 COVID-19 vaccine. The study's findings and limits: Clonal diversity was possibly underestimated, and white British individuals and females predominated among donors. Reports indicate that nearly half of spike-specific TCRs are directed at unmutated variant regions. Samples come after the peak T cell response, not at day 14. Spike-specific TCR breadth and depth both grew after two AZD1222 doses.

Here immunoSEQ multiplex PCR was the method, and the copy in TCRdb shows in-frame clones only, minus some. The table shows roughly 120,000 clones, with around 90% occurring only once. CDR1 and CDR2 from the germline V gene are SGHTA and FQGNSA. The length of the CDR3 is 15 residues. The V end lost 0 bases, the J end lost 0 bases, and 7 bases lay between the germline ends. Points on this clone: The target antigen is unknown.

The origin of this receptor is an adult in good health. This chain joins TRBV7-2 and TRBJ2-3; no reliable D call. Sequenced material: peripheral blood, taken on day 0 of AZD1222 vaccination. CDR3 protein: CASSLAGQSTDTQYF. For the CDR3, the DNA is TGTGCCAGCAGCTTAGCGGGCCAAAGCACAGATACGCAGTATTTT. Full variable domain (outside the CDR3, taken from reference TRBV7-2 and TRBJ2-3): GAGVSQSPSNKVTEKGKDVELRCDPISGHTALYWYRQSLGQGLEFLIYFQGNSAPDKSGLPSDRFSAERTGGSVSTLTIQRTQQEDSAVYLCASSLAGQSTDTQYFGPGTRLTVL.